The 27 T cell receptor beta chains below come from one sample, sequenced in a study of blood T cell repertoires in COVID-19. Repertoires were generated with immunoSEQ multiplex PCR, while TCRdb's copy carries only in-frame clones and drops some. The sample consists of hundreds of thousands of clones, around 92% of them appearing once. What was sequenced was peripheral blood. These receptors all come from a woman aged 30 to 39 with COVID-19, enrolled during active disease.

This chain joins TRBV14 and TRBJ1-1; D is uncertain. V gave up 4 bases and J gave up 1 base, with 7 bases separating them. The CDR3 sequence is 13 residues long. Per the germline V gene, CDR1 is SGHDN and CDR2 is FVKESK. Here the CDR3 DNA reads TGTGCCAGCAGCCCCGTTTGGAACACTGAAGCTTTCTTT. This sequence encodes CASSPVWNTEAFF.

CDR3 sequence reads: CASSLRGALGNEQFF. Written as DNA, the CDR3 is TGTGCCAGCAGTCTCCGGGGGGCCCTTGGCAATGAGCAGTTCTTC. This chain connects TRBV28 to TRBJ2-1; tentatively, D is TRBD2 (7 bases). V gave up 5 bases and J gave up 6 bases, with 17 bases separating them. CDR3 length equals 15 residues. Germline CDR1 reads MDHEN; CDR2 reads SYDVKM.

The J gene is TRBJ2-3, the V gene TRBV24-1; 13 bases match TRBD2. V shed 8 bases and J 6 bases; nucleotides not matched to a gene: 10. Germline V CDR1 and CDR2: KGHDR, SFDVKD. The CDR3 is made up of 16 amino acids. CDR3 residues: CATTTSGRAGEDTQYF. CDR3 coding DNA: TGTGCCACCACTACTAGCGGGAGGGCTGGGGAGGATACGCAGTATTTT.

V usage is TRBV6-6 and J usage is TRBJ1-2; tentative D call: TRBD1 (6 bases). V lost 6 bases, J lost 8 bases, and 22 bases lay in between. Germline CDR1 reads MNHNY; CDR2 reads SVGAGI (reference sequence). The CDR3 spans 15 residues. CDR3 sequence reads: CASRPPTGKREGYTF. The CDR3 coding sequence is TGTGCCAGCAGACCCCCGACAGGAAAACGAGAAGGCTACACCTTC.

CDR3 region: CASSQVIAGSGEQFF. CDR3 in DNA: TGTGCCAGCAGCCAAGTGATTGCCGGGAGTGGTGAGCAGTTCTTC. The chain carries TRBV14 and TRBJ2-1; D perhaps matches TRBD2 (6 bases). CDR1 is SGHDN and CDR2 is FVKESK in the germline V gene. The CDR3 length is 15 residues. Trimming pared 1 base from V and 9 bases from J, leaving 16 bases between.

The rearrangement links TRBV18 to TRBJ1-1, with 8 bases fitting TRBD1. V lost 3 bases to trimming and J lost 1 base; unmatched junction nucleotides: 10. Germline lookup yields CDR1 KGHSH and CDR2 LQKENI. This CDR3 is built from 17 residues. The CDR3 region has the DNA TGTGCCAGCTCACCGCTCCGGGACAGGTCCTCGAACACTGAAGCTTTCTTT. Protein product: CASSPLRDRSSNTEAFF.

The rearrangement joins TRBV5-1 to TRBJ1-4, with TRBD1 as a possible D gene (6 bases). The CDR3 has 14 amino acids. V was shortened by 4 bases and J by 1 base, with 8 bases between the two germline ends. Germline-derived CDR1 and CDR2 are SGHRS and YFSETQ. In nucleotides, the CDR3 is TGCGCCAGCAGCGAGGACAGAACTAATGAAAAACTGTTTTTT. Translating gives CASSEDRTNEKLFF.

The CDR3 DNA reads TGTGCCAGCAGTTACTACGGCAGGTCCTATGGCTACACCTTC. Translation gives CASSYYGRSYGYTF. The V gene is TRBV6-2 or TRBV6-3, the J gene TRBJ1-2; D gene uncertain. Germline V gives CDR1 MNHEY, CDR2 SVGEGT. This CDR3 contains 14 residues. V was clipped by 1 base and J by 4 bases, with 10 bases between them.

V gene TRBV19 combines with J gene TRBJ1-1, with a possible D match to TRBD1 (5 bases). The germline V and J ends were trimmed by 1 base and 9 bases, with 12 bases remaining between them. This CDR3 comprises 13 residues. Germline CDR1 and CDR2: LNHDA and SQIVND (reference sequence). For the CDR3, the DNA is TGTGCCAGTAGTATAGCGGAGGGGAGAAAAGCTTTCTTT. It is translated as CASSIAEGRKAFF.

The J gene is TRBJ2-1, the V gene TRBV27, with 10 bases matching TRBD2. Germline-derived CDR1 and CDR2 are MNHEY and SMNVEV (reference sequence). CDR3 length: 18 residues. V shed 3 bases, J shed 7 bases, and the junction held 15 bases outside the gene matches. The CDR3 region is CASSFSAPQAGGLNEQFF. CDR3 bases: TGTGCCAGCAGTTTTTCCGCCCCCCAAGCGGGAGGGCTGAATGAGCAGTTCTTC.

CDR3: CASSLVAGGLVNEQFF. The CDR3 region has the DNA TGTGCCAGCAGCTTAGTGGCGGGAGGCCTCGTCAATGAGCAGTTCTTC. V is TRBV7-9 and J is TRBJ2-1, with 8 bases identical to TRBD2. This CDR3 is 16 amino acids long. CDR1 and CDR2 from the germline V gene are SEHNR and FQNEAQ (reference sequence). V lost 1 base to trimming and J lost 6 bases; unmatched junction nucleotides: 8.

In its sample, this clone was seen a few times. The chain combines TRBV12-3 or TRBV12-4 with TRBJ1-2; D is uncertain. Trimming cost V 7 bases and J 6 bases, with 12 bases left between them. The CDR3 consists of 12 residues. CDR3 nucleotides: TGTGCCAGCAACGTCGGGTTGGATGGCTACACCTTC. It translates to CASNVGLDGYTF.

In this sample, this clone turned up once. The rearrangement joins TRBV18 to TRBJ1-1; D gene unclear. Looked up from germline, CDR1 is KGHSH and CDR2 is LQKENI. V lost 4 bases and J lost 11, with 17 bases in between. The CDR3 is 13 residues long. CDR3 nucleotides: TGTGCCAGCTCACTAGACCCCGAACGGGAGGCTTTCTTT. This codes for CASSLDPEREAFF.

The chain couples TRBV4-1 to TRBJ2-7, with 8 bases fitting TRBD2. V trimming: 0 bases; J trimming: 2 bases; junction bases outside the gene matches: 9. This CDR3 has 17 amino acids. Germline lookup yields CDR1 MGHRA and CDR2 YSYEKL. The CDR3 sequence: CASSQEGMAGGTYEQYF. CDR3 sequence (DNA): TGCGCCAGCAGCCAAGAGGGGATGGCGGGGGGCACCTACGAGCAGTACTTC.

The rearrangement links TRBV4-3 to TRBJ2-3; a weak D match, TRBD1 (6 bases). The CDR3 consists of 14 residues. The V end lost 3 bases, the J end lost 7 bases, and 14 bases lay between the germline ends. The germline V gene encodes CDR1 LGHNA and CDR2 YSLEER. The CDR3 nucleotides are TGCGCCAGCAGCCAGCCGGGACACGGACATACGCAGTATTTT. Its translation: CASSQPGHGHTQYF.

The chain joins TRBV12-3 or TRBV12-4 to TRBJ2-5; D uncertain. The CDR3 loop spans 12 amino acids. Trimming stripped 3 bases from V and 5 bases from J, with 7 bases between. The DNA for the CDR3 is TGTGCCAGCAGTTTGGTTAGCGAGACCCAGTACTTC. As protein: CASSLVSETQYF.

Concerning this clone itself: Other DNA sequences from this sample encode an identical CDR3 as well. The V and J genes are TRBV12-3 or TRBV12-4 and TRBJ2-5; D gene ambiguous. CDR3 size: 11 residues. Trimming took off 6 bases at V and 2 bases at J, with 4 bases between the two ends. DNA for the CDR3: TGTGCCAGCAGCAGACAAGAGACCCAGTACTTC. This codes for CASSRQETQYF.

The chain recombines TRBV6-2 or TRBV6-3 with TRBJ2-5; the D gene is possibly TRBD1 (6 bases). The CDR3 loop spans 16 amino acids. Trimming removed 2 bases at V and 5 bases at J, with 18 bases between. The V gene's germline CDR1 is MNHEY and CDR2 SVGEGT. CDR3 bases: TGTGCCAGCAGTTACACCCTGACAGGCCGCGGGGAGACCCAGTACTTC. Its translation: CASSYTLTGRGETQYF.

The chain links TRBV19 to TRBJ2-2, with TRBD2 as a possible D gene (5 bases). This CDR3 is 14 amino acids long. Trimming cost V 3 bases and J 5 bases, with 10 bases left between them. The germline CDR1 and CDR2 sequences are LNHDA and SQIVND (reference sequence). This CDR3 reads CASSIRGPTGELFF. In DNA form, the CDR3 reads TGTGCCAGTAGTATTAGAGGGCCTACCGGGGAGCTGTTTTTT.

This chain links TRBV20-1 with TRBJ2-3; 14 nucleotides line up with TRBD2. Looked up from germline, CDR1 is DFQATT and CDR2 is SNEGSKA (reference sequence). The CDR3 runs 18 residues. The V and J ends lost 3 bases and 0 bases, in that order; junction bases with no gene match: 8. CDR3 protein: CSASLGLAGAISTDTQYF. In DNA form, the CDR3 reads TGCAGTGCTAGTCTGGGACTAGCGGGAGCCATCAGCACAGATACGCAGTATTTT.

V gene TRBV6-2 or TRBV6-3 combines with J gene TRBJ1-5; D is unclear. The V gene lost 2 bases and the J gene lost 5 bases, with 7 bases spanning the gap. From germline, CDR1 is MNHEY and CDR2 SVGEGT. The CDR3 has 13 amino acids. The CDR3 is CASSYGTDQPQHF. Here the CDR3 DNA reads TGTGCCAGCAGTTACGGAACAGATCAGCCCCAGCATTTT.

The chain combines TRBV30 with TRBJ2-4, with a possible D match to TRBD1 (6 bases). The germline gives CDR1 GTSNPN, CDR2 SVGIG (reference sequence). The length of the CDR3 is 13 residues. The V and J ends lost 0 bases and 7 bases respectively, with 10 bases between them. As DNA, the CDR3 is TGTGCCTGGAGTGTAGGGGGTGGGAACATTCAGTACTTC. Its protein product is CAWSVGGGNIQYF.

The CDR3 protein is CAISVRDNDNSPLHF. DNA for the CDR3: TGTGCCATCAGTGTCCGGGACAACGATAATTCACCCCTCCACTTT. The chain is built from TRBV10-3 and TRBJ1-6; TRBD1 is a possible D gene (6 bases). The CDR3 spans 15 residues. Germline loops: CDR1 ENHRY, CDR2 SYGVKD. V was cut by 4 bases and J by 5 bases, with 12 bases left in between.

The chain combines TRBV6-5 with TRBJ2-3, with 7 nucleotides matching TRBD2. V gave up 4 bases and J gave up 3 bases; unmatched junction bases: 10. CDR1 is MNHEY and CDR2 is SVGAGI in the germline V gene. The CDR3 length is 16 residues. The DNA for the CDR3 is TGTGCCAGCAGTTTCGGGCGGGAGTATGTAACAGATACGCAGTATTTT. It yields the protein CASSFGREYVTDTQYF.

The chain links TRBV18 to TRBJ2-2; 12 nucleotides line up with TRBD1. Germline assignment: CDR1 KGHSH and CDR2 LQKENI. The CDR3 has 16 amino acids. Trimming at V came to 2 bases and at J to 6 bases, leaving 4 bases not matched to a gene. Written as DNA, the CDR3 is TGTGCCAGCTCACCAGGGACAGGGGGCTCTGCCGGGGAGCTGTTTTTT. Amino acids: CASSPGTGGSAGELFF.

This chain connects TRBV7-2 to TRBJ2-7, with D possibly being TRBD2 (6 bases). The ends were cut back, 4 bases at V and 2 bases at J, with 9 bases in the middle. The germline CDR1 and CDR2 sequences are SGHTA and FQGNSA. There are 13 residues in the CDR3. This CDR3 reads CASSYAGPYEQYV. CDR3 in DNA: TGTGCCAGCAGCTATGCGGGGCCCTACGAGCAGTACGTC.

J is TRBJ2-5 and V is TRBV6-2 or TRBV6-3, with 7 bases fitting TRBD1. There are 15 residues in the CDR3. Germline V gene sequence: CDR1 MNHEY, CDR2 SVGEGT. V gave up 5 bases and J gave up 0 bases; unmatched junction bases: 6. The CDR3 coding sequence is TGTGCCAGCAGTGATAGGGACAGCAACCAAGAGACCCAGTACTTC. This sequence encodes CASSDRDSNQETQYF.